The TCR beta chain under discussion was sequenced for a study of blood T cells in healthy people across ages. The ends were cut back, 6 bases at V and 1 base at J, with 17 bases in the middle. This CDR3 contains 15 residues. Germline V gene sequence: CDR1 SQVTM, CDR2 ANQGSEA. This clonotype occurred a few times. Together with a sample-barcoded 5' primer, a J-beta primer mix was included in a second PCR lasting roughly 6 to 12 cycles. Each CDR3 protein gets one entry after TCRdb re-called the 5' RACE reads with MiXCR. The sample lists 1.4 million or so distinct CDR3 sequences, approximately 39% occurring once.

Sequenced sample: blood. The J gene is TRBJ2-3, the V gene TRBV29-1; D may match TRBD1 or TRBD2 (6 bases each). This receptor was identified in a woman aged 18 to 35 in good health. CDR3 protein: CSVTGARGGTDTQYF. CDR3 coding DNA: TGCAGCGTGACGGGGGCTAGGGGGGGCACAGATACGCAGTATTTT.